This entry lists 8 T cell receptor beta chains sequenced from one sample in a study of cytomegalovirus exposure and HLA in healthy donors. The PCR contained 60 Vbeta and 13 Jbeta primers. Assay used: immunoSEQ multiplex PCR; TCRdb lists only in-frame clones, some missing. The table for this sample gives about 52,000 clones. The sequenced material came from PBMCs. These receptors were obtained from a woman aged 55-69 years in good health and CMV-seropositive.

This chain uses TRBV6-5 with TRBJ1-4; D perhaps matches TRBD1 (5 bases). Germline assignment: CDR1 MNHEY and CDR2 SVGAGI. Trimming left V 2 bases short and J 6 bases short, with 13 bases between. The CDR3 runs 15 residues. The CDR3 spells CASSYRGPPDEKLFF. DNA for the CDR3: TGTGCCAGCAGTTACAGGGGTCCTCCTGATGAAAAACTGTTTTTT.

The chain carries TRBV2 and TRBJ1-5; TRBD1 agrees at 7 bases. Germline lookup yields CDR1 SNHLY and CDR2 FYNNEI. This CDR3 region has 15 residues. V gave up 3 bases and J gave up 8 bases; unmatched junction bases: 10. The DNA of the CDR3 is TGTGCCAGCAGTGATGGGACAGCAGTCTGGAAGCCCCAGCATTTT. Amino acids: CASSDGTAVWKPQHF.

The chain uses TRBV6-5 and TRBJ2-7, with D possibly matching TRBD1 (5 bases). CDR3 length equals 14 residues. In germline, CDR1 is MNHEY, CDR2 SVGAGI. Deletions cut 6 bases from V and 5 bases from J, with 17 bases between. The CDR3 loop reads CASRHERGFDEQYF. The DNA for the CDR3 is TGTGCCAGCAGACATGAAAGGGGCTTCGACGAGCAGTACTTC.

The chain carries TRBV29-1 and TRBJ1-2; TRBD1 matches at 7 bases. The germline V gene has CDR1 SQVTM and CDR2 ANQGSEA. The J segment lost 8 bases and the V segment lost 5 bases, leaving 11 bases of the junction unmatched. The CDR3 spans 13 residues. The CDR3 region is CSVPRGDGRGYTF. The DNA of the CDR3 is TGCAGCGTTCCCAGGGGGGACGGTAGGGGCTACACCTTC.

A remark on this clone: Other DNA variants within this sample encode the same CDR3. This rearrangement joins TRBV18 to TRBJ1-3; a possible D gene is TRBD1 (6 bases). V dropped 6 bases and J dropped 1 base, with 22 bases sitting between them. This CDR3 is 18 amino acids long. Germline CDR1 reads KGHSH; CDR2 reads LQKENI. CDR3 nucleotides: TGTGCCAGCTCTCCTTCTCTGACAGGAACCTCATCTGGAAACACCATATATTTT. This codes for CASSPSLTGTSSGNTIYF.

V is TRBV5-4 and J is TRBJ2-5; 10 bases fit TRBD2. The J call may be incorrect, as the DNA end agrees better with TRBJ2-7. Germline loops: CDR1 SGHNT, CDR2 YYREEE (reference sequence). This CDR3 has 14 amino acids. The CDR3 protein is CASRERGGAYEQYF. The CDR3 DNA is TGTGCCAGCAGGGAGCGGGGGGGTGCCTACGAGCAGTACTTC.

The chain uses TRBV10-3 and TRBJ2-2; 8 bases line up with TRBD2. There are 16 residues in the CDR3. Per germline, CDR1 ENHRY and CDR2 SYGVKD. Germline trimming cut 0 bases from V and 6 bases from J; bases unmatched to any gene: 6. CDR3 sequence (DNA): TGTGCCATCAGTGAGTCCAATAGCGGGGTGTCCGGGGAGCTGTTTTTT. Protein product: CAISESNSGVSGELFF.

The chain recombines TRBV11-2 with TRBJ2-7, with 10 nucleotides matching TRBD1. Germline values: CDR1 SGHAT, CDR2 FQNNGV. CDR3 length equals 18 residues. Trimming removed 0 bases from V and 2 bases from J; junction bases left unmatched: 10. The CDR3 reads CASSLDRTGGGSAYEQYF. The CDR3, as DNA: TGTGCCAGCAGCTTAGACCGGACAGGGGGAGGAAGCGCCTACGAGCAGTACTTC.